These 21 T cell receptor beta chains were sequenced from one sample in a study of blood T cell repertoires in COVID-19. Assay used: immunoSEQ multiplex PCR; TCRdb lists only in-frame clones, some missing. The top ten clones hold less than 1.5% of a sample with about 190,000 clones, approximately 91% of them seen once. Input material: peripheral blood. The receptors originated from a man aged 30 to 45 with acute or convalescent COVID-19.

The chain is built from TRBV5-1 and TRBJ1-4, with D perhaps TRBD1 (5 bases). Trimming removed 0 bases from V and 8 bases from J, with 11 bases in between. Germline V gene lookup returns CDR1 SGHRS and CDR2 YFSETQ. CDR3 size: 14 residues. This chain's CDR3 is CASSLGQGREKLFF. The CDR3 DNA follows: TGCGCCAGCAGCTTGGGGCAGGGTAGGGAAAAACTGTTTTTT. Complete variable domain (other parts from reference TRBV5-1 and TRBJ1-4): KAGVTQTPRYLIKTRGQQVTLSCSPISGHRSVSWYQQTPGQGLQFLFEYFSETQRNKGNFPGRFSGRQFSNSRSEMNVSTLELGDSALYLCASSLGQGREKLFFGSGTQLSVL.

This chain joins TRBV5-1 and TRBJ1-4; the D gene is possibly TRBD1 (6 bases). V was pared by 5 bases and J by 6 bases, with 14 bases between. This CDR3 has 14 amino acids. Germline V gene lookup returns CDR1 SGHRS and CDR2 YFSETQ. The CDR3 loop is CASSSGTSDEKLFF. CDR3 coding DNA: TGCGCCAGCAGTTCCGGGACATCCGATGAAAAACTGTTTTTT. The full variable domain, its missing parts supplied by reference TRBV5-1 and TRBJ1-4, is KAGVTQTPRYLIKTRGQQVTLSCSPISGHRSVSWYQQTPGQGLQFLFEYFSETQRNKGNFPGRFSGRQFSNSRSEMNVSTLELGDSALYLCASSSGTSDEKLFFGSGTQLSVL.

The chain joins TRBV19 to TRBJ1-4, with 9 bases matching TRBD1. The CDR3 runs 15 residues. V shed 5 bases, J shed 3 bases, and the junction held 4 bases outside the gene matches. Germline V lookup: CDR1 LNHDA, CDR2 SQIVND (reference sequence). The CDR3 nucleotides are TGTGCCAGTAGTCCCCGGACAGGGGCTAATGAAAAACTGTTTTTT. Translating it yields CASSPRTGANEKLFF.

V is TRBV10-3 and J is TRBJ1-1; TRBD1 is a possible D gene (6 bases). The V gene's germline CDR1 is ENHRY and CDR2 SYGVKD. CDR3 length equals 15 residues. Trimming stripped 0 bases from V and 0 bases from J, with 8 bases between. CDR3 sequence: CAISESRGLNTEAFF. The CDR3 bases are TGTGCCATCAGTGAGTCGCGGGGGCTGAACACTGAAGCTTTCTTT.

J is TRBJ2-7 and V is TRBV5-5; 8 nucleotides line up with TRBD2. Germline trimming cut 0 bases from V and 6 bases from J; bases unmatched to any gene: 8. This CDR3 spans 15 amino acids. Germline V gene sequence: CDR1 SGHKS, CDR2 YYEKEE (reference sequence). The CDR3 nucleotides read TGTGCCAGCAGCTTGGGAAGCGGGGGACGGGGCGAGCAGTACTTC. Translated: CASSLGSGGRGEQYF. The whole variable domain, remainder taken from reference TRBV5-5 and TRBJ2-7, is DAGVTQSPTHLIKTRGQQVTLRCSPISGHKSVSWYQQVLGQGPQFIFQYYEKEERGRGNFPDRFSARQFPNYSSELNVNALLLGDSALYLCASSLGSGGRGEQYFGPGTRLTVT.

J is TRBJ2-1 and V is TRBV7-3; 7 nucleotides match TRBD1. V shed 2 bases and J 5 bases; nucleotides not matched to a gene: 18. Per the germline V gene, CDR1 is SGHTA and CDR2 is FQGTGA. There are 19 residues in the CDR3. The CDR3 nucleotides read TGTGCCAGCAGCTTAGGGTCCAGGGGGTACCGTAAAGACAACAATGAGCAGTTCTTC. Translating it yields CASSLGSRGYRKDNNEQFF.

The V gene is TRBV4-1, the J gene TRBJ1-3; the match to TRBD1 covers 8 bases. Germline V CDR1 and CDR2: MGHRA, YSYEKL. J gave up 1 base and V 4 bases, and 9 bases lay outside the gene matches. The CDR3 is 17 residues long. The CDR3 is CASSPSFTGGSGNTIYF. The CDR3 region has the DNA TGCGCCAGCAGCCCATCGTTCACAGGGGGATCTGGAAACACCATATATTTT.

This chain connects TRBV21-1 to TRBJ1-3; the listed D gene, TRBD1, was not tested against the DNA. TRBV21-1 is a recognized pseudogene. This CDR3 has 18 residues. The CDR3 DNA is TGTGCCAGCAGCACCGGGACAGGTTTGCTAGGGGCTGGAAACACCATATATTTT. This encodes CASSTGTGLLGAGNTIYF.

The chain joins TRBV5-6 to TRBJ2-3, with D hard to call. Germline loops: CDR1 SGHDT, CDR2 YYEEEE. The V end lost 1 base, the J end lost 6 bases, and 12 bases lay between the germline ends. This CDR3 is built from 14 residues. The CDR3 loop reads CASSLKRSGDTQYF. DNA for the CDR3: TGTGCCAGCAGCTTGAAGCGCTCCGGCGATACGCAGTATTTT.

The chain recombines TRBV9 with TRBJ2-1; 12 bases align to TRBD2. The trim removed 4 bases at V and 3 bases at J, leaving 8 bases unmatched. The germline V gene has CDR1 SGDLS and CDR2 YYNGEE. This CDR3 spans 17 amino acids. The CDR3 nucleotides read TGTGCCAGCAGCCCCCGACTAGCGGGAGTGATCTACAATGAGCAGTTCTTC. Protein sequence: CASSPRLAGVIYNEQFF.

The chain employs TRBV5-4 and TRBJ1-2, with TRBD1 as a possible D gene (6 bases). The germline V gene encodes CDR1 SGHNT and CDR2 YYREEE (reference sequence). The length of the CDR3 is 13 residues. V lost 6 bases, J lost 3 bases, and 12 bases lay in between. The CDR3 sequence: CASTQGQYYGYTF. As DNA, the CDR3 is TGTGCCAGCACCCAGGGGCAGTACTATGGCTACACCTTC. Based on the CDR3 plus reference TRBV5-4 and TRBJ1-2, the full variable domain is ETGVTQSPTHLIKTRGQQVTLRCSSQSGHNTVSWYQQALGQGPQFIFQYYREEENGRGNFPPRFSGLQFPNYSSELNVNALELDDSALYLCASTQGQYYGYTFGSGTRLTVV.

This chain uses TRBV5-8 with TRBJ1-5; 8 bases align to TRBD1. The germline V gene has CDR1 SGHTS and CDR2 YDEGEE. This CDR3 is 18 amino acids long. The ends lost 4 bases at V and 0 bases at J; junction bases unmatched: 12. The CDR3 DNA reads TGTGCCAGCAGCCCGTGGACAGGGAGGGGAATTAGCAATCAGCCCCAGCATTTT. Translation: CASSPWTGRGISNQPQHF.

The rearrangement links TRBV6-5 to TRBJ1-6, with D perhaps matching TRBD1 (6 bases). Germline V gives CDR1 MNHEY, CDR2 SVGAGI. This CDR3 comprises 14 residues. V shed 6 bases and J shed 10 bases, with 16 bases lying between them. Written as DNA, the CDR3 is TGTGCCAGCAGCCACACAGGGCGCAGCTCACCCCTCCACTTT. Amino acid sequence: CASSHTGRSSPLHF.

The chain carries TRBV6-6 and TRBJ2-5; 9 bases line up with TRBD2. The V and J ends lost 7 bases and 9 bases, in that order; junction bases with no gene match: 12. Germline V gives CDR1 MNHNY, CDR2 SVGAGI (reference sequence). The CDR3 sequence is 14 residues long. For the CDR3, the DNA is TGTGCCAGCACCAATAGCGGGGGCCCGGCGGCCCAGTACTTC. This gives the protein CASTNSGGPAAQYF.

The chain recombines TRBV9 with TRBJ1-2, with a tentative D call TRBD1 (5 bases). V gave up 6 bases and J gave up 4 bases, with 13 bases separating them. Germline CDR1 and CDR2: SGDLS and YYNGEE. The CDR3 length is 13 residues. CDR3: CASTPQGLYGYTF. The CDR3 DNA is TGTGCCAGCACCCCCCAGGGCCTCTATGGCTACACCTTC. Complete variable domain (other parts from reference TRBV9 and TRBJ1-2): DSGVTQTPKHLITATGQRVTLRCSPRSGDLSVYWYQQSLDQGLQFLIQYYNGEERAKGNILERFSAQQFPDLHSELNLSSLELGDSALYFCASTPQGLYGYTFGSGTRLTVV.

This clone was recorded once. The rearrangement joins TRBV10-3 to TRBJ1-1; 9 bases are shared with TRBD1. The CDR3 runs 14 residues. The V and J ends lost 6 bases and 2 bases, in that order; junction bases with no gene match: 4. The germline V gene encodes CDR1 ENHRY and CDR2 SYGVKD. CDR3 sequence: CAIRDRGPNTEAFF. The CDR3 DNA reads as TGTGCCATCAGGGACAGGGGACCAAACACTGAAGCTTTCTTT.

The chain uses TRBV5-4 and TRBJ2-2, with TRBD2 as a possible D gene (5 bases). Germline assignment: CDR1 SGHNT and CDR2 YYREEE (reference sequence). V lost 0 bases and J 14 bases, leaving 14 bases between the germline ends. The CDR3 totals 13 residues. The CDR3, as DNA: TGTGCCAGCAGCTTGGCGACTACTTCTGCCCTGTTTTTT. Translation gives CASSLATTSALFF.

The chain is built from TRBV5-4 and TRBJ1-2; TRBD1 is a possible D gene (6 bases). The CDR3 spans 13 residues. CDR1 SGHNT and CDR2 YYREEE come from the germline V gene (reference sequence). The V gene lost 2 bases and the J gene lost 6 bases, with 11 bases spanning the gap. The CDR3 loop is CASSLGRQDGYTF. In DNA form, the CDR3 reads TGTGCCAGCAGCTTAGGGAGACAGGATGGCTACACCTTC.

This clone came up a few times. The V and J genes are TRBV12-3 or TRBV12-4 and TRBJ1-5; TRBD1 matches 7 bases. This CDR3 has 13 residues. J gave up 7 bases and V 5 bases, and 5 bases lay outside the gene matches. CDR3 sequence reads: CASSRQGGQPQHF. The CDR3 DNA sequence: TGTGCCAGCAGTCGACAGGGAGGCCAGCCCCAGCATTTT.

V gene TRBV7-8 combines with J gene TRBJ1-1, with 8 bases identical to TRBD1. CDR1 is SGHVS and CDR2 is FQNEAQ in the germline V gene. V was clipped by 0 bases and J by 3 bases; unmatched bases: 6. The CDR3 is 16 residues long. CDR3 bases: TGTGCCAGCAGCTTAGCTCAGGGGGCTTGGGACACTGAAGCTTTCTTT. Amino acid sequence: CASSLAQGAWDTEAFF.

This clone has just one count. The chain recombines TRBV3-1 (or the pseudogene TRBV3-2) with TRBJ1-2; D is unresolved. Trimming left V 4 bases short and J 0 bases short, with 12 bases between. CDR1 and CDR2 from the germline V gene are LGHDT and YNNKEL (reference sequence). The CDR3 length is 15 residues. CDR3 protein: CASSLGGTSNYGYTF. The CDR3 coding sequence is TGTGCCAGCAGCCTAGGAGGCACATCTAACTATGGCTACACCTTC.